The TCR beta chain described here comes from a study of vaccination and CD4 T cells after COVID-19. On this clonotype itself: What it binds is unknown.

Treatment of the sample: roughly 10-day PBMC culture with coronavirus spike peptide pools or control peptides (ViraFEST assay). Cells were cultured for around 10 days, and then CD4+ T cells were isolated by negative selection. The Oncomine TCR Beta short-read assay was applied to DNA of cultured CD4+ T cells. TCRdb ran MiXCR on the PCR reads and lists one entry per CDR3 protein. The sample lists over 14,000 distinct CDR3 sequences; 52% were seen once. Overall study results and limits: It was observed that, in convalescent patients, a median roughly 85% of reactive clones arose only post-vaccination.

This receptor was taken from a human donor who had recovered from COVID-19. Sequencing was done on a sample of CD4+ T cells from blood, cultured in vitro.

The CDR3, as DNA: TGTGCCAGCAGTTACCCTGGGACTCGGGCCTACGAGCAGTACTTC. This translates into CASSYPGTRAYEQYF. This chain links TRBV6-2 or TRBV6-3 with TRBJ2-7, with a possible D match to TRBD2 (6 bases). There are 15 residues in the CDR3. The germline V gene has CDR1 MNHEY and CDR2 SVGEGT. V lost 2 bases, J lost 2 bases, and 13 bases lay in between.